This T cell receptor beta chain was documented in a study of shared clonotypes between healthy human individuals. Study-wide points: The researchers took only blood, and tissue repertoires probably look different. Deeper or shallower sequencing was expected to change how clonotypes are shared among donors.

CD4+ cells yielded CD45RA+ naive and CD45RA-negative memory subsets. Germline V gene lookup returns CDR1 SGHNT and CDR2 YYREEE (reference sequence). This CDR3 region has 12 residues. Deletions cut 0 bases from V and 14 bases from J, with 14 bases between. Genomic DNA per cell subset filled all wells of several immunoSEQ plates. Sequencing used immunoSEQ multiplex PCR; TCRdb keeps in-frame clones, though not all of them. The data contain 2 million to 3 million clones, 80% to 95% of them singletons. On this clone: Antigen specificity is unknown.

The TCR sequence derives from a man aged 18 to 29 in good health. Some clones in this sample may be carry-over from other donors' samples. The source material was naive CD4+ T cells from PBMCs. Noted subset: CD45RA+ positively selected. The genes are TRBV5-4 and TRBJ1-2; D gene uncertain. As DNA, the CDR3 is TGTGCCAGCAGCTTGGGGGCAGTGGTAAGGACCTTC. Translating gives CASSLGAVVRTF.